The 6 T cell receptor beta chains in this list originate from one sample, sequenced in a study of T-cell reconstitution after alpha-beta-depleted transplantation in children. Researchers prepared the TCRbeta library using unique molecular identifiers, the study reports. TCRdb re-called the PCR reads through MiXCR, storing one row per CDR3 protein. This sample has tens of thousands of distinct CDR3 sequences; approximately 9.2% occur once, and the top ten carry 25% to 30%. Here the sequenced sample was PBMCs, mostly from graft donor cells, taken 60 days after TCRalphabeta/CD19-depleted stem cell transplant. All receptors come from a male patient aged 2-15 years who had a stem cell transplant for chronic granulomatous disease, so the T cells may come from the graft donor.

This clonotype showed up many times. V gene TRBV19 combines with J gene TRBJ2-7, with TRBD2 identical over 7 bases. V lost 8 bases, J lost 2 bases, and 6 bases stayed unmatched. Per the germline V gene, CDR1 is LNHDA and CDR2 is SQIVND (reference sequence). The CDR3 has 13 residues. The CDR3 reads CASGPGLTYEQYF. In nucleotides, the CDR3 is TGTGCCAGTGGCCCGGGACTAACCTACGAGCAGTACTTC.

This clonotype was counted many times. V gene TRBV6-5 combines with J gene TRBJ2-7; 13 nucleotides agree with TRBD2. Germline V gene lookup returns CDR1 MNHEY and CDR2 SVGAGI. This CDR3 region has 15 residues. J lost 5 bases, V lost 5 bases, and 6 bases had no gene match. The CDR3 reads CASSKPGTSGNEQYF. In nucleotides, the CDR3 is TGTGCCAGCAGTAAACCCGGGACTAGCGGGAACGAGCAGTACTTC.

The chain carries TRBV3-1 and TRBJ2-2; D is possibly TRBD2 (5 bases). V shed 5 bases and J shed 4 bases, with 11 bases lying between them. Germline V gene lookup returns CDR1 LGHDT and CDR2 YNNKEL (reference sequence). The CDR3 covers 14 residues. CDR3 coding DNA: TGTGCCAGCAGCGCCCGGACTGTCACCGGGGAGCTGTTTTTT. Amino acid sequence: CASSARTVTGELFF.

In the case of this clonotype: This may stem from a read error, because a much larger clone lies one nucleotide away. The J gene is TRBJ1-2, the V gene TRBV29-1; no firm D call. The length of the CDR3 is 12 residues. Germline V gene data show CDR1 as SQVTM and CDR2 as ANQGSEA. The CDR3 region is CSVERRIGPYPF. The CDR3 coding sequence is TGCAGCGTTGAGAGGAGGATAGGCCCCTACCCCTTC.

The chain links TRBV30 to TRBJ2-4, with D perhaps matching TRBD2 (6 bases). The CDR3 extends over 15 amino acids. V gave up 0 bases and J gave up 4 bases, with 13 bases separating them. Germline CDR1 and CDR2: GTSNPN and SVGIG (reference sequence). The DNA for the CDR3 is TGTGCCTGGAGTGTATCTCTAGCGCGGAAAAACATTCAGTACTTC. The encoded protein is CAWSVSLARKNIQYF.

This clonotype was picked up many times. This chain links TRBV6-1 with TRBJ2-1; TRBD2 matches 14 bases. Trimming took 10 bases from V and 6 from J; bases not matched to a gene: 8. There are 15 residues in the CDR3. Germline V gene sequence: CDR1 MNHNS, CDR2 SASEGT. In DNA, the CDR3 is TGTGCCACCAAGGGACTAGCGGGAGAGATCAATGAGCAGTTCTTC. As protein: CATKGLAGEINEQFF.